This T cell receptor beta chain is drawn from a study of blood T cell repertoires in COVID-19. Across the whole study: Spain, Italy and the United States supplied samples that represented acute and convalescent COVID-19.

Using immunoSEQ multiplex PCR, the repertoire was profiled, and TCRdb retains in-frame clones only, with some absent. Altogether 180,000 or so clones are present, more than 70% being singletons, with the ten largest covering roughly 4%. Germline loops: CDR1 GTSNPN, CDR2 SVGIG (reference sequence). V gave up 0 bases and J gave up 4 bases, with 7 bases separating them. CDR3 length: 13 residues. The TCR sequence derives from a woman in her 30s with acute or convalescent COVID-19. Material for sequencing was peripheral blood. The V and J genes are TRBV30 and TRBJ1-5, with D uncertain. CDR3 region: CAWSVRSNQPQHF. CDR3 DNA sequence: TGTGCCTGGAGTGTGAGAAGTAATCAGCCCCAGCATTTT. The complete variable domain, with remaining parts taken from reference TRBV30 and TRBJ1-5, reads SQTIHQWPATLVQPVGSPLSLECTVEGTSNPNLYWYRQAAGRGLQLLFYSVGIGQISSEVPQNLSASRPQDRQFILSSKKLLLSDSGFYLCAWSVRSNQPQHFGDGTRLSIL.